The 18 T cell receptor beta chains listed next were all sequenced from one sample in a study of monozygotic twins with inflammatory bowel disease. No DNA is given; TCRdb re-called the 5' RACE reads and lists each CDR3 protein once. The sample table includes roughly 300,000 distinct CDR3 sequences. The sequencing input was blood. All receptors derive from a human donor with ulcerative colitis or Crohn's disease, or a healthy co-twin of an affected twin (not recorded which).

The J gene is TRBJ2-7, the V gene TRBV7-9; checking the TCRdb D call of TRBD2 is not possible without DNA. The germline V gene has CDR1 SEHNR and CDR2 FQNEAQ (reference sequence). This CDR3 spans 14 amino acids. The CDR3 reads CASSVSSGSYEQYF.

The V gene is TRBV5-4, the J gene TRBJ1-4; TCRdb designates TRBD1, a call that cannot be tested without DNA. Germline loops: CDR1 SGHNT, CDR2 YYREEE (reference sequence). This CDR3 region has 15 residues. The CDR3 reads CASSPGQGGNEKLFF.

The rearrangement joins TRBV14 to TRBJ2-7; TCRdb indicates TRBD2, and absent DNA this call remains unverified. Per germline, CDR1 SGHDN and CDR2 FVKESK. CDR3 length: 18 amino acids. The CDR3 reads CASSQDLASGSFFHEQYF.

CDR3 loop: CSVADQQRTGEGYTF. The chain recombines TRBV29-1 with TRBJ1-2; the TCRdb call, TRBD1, lacks DNA for checking. The germline CDR1 and CDR2 sequences are SQVTM and ANQGSEA. The CDR3 spans 15 residues.

The V and J genes are TRBV20-1 and TRBJ2-3; with no DNA, the TCRdb D assignment of TRBD1 cannot be verified. This CDR3 has 13 amino acids. Looked up from germline, CDR1 is DFQATT and CDR2 is SNEGSKA (reference sequence). The CDR3 spells CSASRGPIDTQYF.

This chain joins TRBV30 and TRBJ2-2; no DNA is available, so the TRBD2 call from TCRdb remains unchecked. Germline CDR1 is GTSNPN and CDR2 is SVGIG (reference sequence). The CDR3 is 17 amino acids. The CDR3 region is CAWSDLLAGGPSGELFF. Full variable domain (outside the CDR3, taken from reference TRBV30 and TRBJ2-2): SQTIHQWPATLVQPVGSPLSLECTVEGTSNPNLYWYRQAAGRGLQLLFYSVGIGQISSEVPQNLSASRPQDRQFILSSKKLLLSDSGFYLCAWSDLLAGGPSGELFFGEGSRLTVL.

This chain connects TRBV4-3 to TRBJ1-1. The length of the CDR3 is 15 residues. CDR1 and CDR2 from the germline V gene are LGHNA and YSLEER. The CDR3 here is CASSQEGRVNTEAFF.

CDR3 residues: CSARREGNYNEQFF. The V gene is TRBV20-1, the J gene TRBJ2-1; TCRdb's assignment of TRBD2 cannot be checked, as there is no DNA. Germline-derived CDR1 and CDR2 are DFQATT and SNEGSKA (reference sequence). The CDR3 is made up of 14 amino acids.

This rearrangement joins TRBV7-2 to TRBJ2-7; TCRdb lists TRBD1, though no DNA is available to test this call. This CDR3 has 16 amino acids. Germline V gene lookup returns CDR1 SGHTA and CDR2 FQGNSA. The CDR3 spells CASSAYAGVGSYEQYF.

The V and J genes are TRBV4-3 and TRBJ2-7; checking the TCRdb D call of TRBD2 is not possible without DNA. The V gene's germline CDR1 is LGHNA and CDR2 YSLEER. The CDR3 sequence is 15 residues long. CDR3 loop: CASSHSARAGAEQYF.

The V call is TRBV12-3 or TRBV12-4, the J call TRBJ2-1; TCRdb lists TRBD2, though no DNA is available to test this call. The CDR3 has 13 amino acids. The CDR3 reads CASGRSSANEQFF.

The chain joins TRBV29-1 to TRBJ1-2; TCRdb selects TRBD1, and the lack of DNA leaves this call unchecked. CDR1 SQVTM and CDR2 ANQGSEA come from the germline V gene. The CDR3 has 15 amino acids. The CDR3 loop is CSVEGGQAHNYGYTF.

The chain links TRBV20-1 to TRBJ1-1. There are 14 residues in the CDR3. Germline CDR1 is DFQATT and CDR2 is SNEGSKA (reference sequence). The CDR3 sequence: CSARGGGRNTEAFF.

The V and J genes are TRBV20-1 and TRBJ2-5; the D call of TRBD1 rests on TCRdb alone, since no DNA is present to check it. This CDR3 has 16 residues. CDR1 is DFQATT and CDR2 is SNEGSKA in the germline V gene (reference sequence). This chain's CDR3 is CSARDGTGTGEETQYF.

This chain connects TRBV6-2 or TRBV6-3 to TRBJ2-2; TCRdb calls TRBD1, which cannot be checked without DNA. CDR3 length equals 15 residues. Germline V gene data show CDR1 as MNHEY and CDR2 as SVGEGT. Here the CDR3 reads CASSWRGTNTGELFF.

V and J are TRBV7-2 and TRBJ2-5; TCRdb's D call, TRBD1, is unchecked because there is no DNA. The CDR3 totals 14 residues. Germline lookup yields CDR1 SGHTA and CDR2 FQGNSA. CDR3 loop: CASSTDWGAETQYF.

V gene TRBV28 combines with J gene TRBJ2-1; no DNA is available, so the TRBD1 call from TCRdb remains unchecked. Looked up from germline, CDR1 is MDHEN and CDR2 is SYDVKM. The CDR3 has 17 residues. The CDR3 spells CASSPPGNRVNRYEQFF.

The chain has TRBV14 and TRBJ2-7; the D gene TCRdb calls, TRBD1, cannot be checked with no DNA. Germline V lookup: CDR1 SGHDN, CDR2 FVKESK. The CDR3 consists of 15 residues. Here the CDR3 reads CASSVGTGTAYEQYF.